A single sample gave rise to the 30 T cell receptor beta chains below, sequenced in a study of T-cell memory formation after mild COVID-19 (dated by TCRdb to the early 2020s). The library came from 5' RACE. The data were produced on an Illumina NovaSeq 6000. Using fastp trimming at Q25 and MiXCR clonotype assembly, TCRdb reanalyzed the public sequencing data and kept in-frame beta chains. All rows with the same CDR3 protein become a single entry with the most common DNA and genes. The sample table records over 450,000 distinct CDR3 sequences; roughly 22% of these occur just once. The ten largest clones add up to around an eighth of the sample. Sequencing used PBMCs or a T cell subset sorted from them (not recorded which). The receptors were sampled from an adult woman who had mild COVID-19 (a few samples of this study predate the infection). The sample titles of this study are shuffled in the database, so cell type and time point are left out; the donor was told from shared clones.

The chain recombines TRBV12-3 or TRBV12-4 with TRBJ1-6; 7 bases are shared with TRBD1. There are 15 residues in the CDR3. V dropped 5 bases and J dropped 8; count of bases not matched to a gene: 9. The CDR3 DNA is TGTGCCAGCAGTCTTACGACAGGGTCCCATTCACCCCTCCACTTT. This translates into CASSLTTGSHSPLHF.

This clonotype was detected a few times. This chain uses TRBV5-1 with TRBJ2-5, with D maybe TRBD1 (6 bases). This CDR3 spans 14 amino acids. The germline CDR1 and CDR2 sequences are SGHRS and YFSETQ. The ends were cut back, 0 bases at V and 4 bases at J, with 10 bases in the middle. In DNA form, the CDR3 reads TGCGCCAGCAGCTTGGTTGGGGGCTTAGAGACCCAGTACTTC. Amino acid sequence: CASSLVGGLETQYF.

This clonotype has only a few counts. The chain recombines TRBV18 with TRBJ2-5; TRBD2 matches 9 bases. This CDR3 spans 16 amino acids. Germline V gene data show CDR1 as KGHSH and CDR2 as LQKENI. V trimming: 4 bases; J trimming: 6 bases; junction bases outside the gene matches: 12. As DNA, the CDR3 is TGTGCCAGCTCACGCACAAGGGCTAGCGGGACGAAGACCCAGTACTTC. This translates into CASSRTRASGTKTQYF.

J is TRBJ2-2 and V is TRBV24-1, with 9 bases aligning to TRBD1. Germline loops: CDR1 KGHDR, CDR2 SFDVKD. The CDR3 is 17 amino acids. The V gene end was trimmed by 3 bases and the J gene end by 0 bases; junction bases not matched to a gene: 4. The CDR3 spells CATSDVYRGPNTGELFF. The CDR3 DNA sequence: TGTGCCACCAGTGATGTATACAGGGGGCCGAACACCGGGGAGCTGTTTTTT.

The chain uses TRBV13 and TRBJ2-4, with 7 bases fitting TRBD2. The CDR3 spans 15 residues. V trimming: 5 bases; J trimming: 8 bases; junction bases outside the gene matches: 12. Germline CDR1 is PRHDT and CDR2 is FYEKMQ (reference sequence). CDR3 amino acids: CASSGNPGGIDIQYF. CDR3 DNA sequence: TGTGCCAGCAGCGGAAATCCGGGAGGAATCGACATTCAGTACTTC. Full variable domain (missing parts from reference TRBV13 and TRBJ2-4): AAGVIQSPRHLIKEKRETATLKCYPIPRHDTVYWYQQGPGQDPQFLISFYEKMQSDKGSIPDRFSAQQFSDYHSELNMSSLELGDSALYFCASSGNPGGIDIQYFGAGTRLSVL.

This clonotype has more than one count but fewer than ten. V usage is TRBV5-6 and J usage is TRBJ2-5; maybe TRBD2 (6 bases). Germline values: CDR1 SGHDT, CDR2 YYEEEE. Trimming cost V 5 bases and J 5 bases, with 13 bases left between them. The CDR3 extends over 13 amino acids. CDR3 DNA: TGTGCCAGCAGGAGACTAGGATCGGAGACCCAGTACTTC. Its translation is CASRRLGSETQYF.

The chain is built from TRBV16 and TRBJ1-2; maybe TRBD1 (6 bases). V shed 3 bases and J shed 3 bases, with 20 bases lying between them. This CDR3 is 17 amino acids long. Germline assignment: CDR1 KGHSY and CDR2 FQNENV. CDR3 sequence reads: CASSQSKGGPSHYGYTF. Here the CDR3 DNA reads TGTGCCAGCAGCCAGTCAAAAGGGGGTCCCTCACACTATGGCTACACCTTC.

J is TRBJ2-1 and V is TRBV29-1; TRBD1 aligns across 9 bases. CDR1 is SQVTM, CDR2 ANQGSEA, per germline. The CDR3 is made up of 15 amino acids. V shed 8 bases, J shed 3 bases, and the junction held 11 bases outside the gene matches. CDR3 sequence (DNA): TGCAGCATAAAGGCCAGACAGGGGGGCTACAATGAGCAGTTCTTC. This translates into CSIKARQGGYNEQFF.

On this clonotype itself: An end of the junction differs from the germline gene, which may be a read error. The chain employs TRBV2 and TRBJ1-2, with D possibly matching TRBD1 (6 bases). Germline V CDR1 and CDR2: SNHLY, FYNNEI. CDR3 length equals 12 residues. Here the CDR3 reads CASTPTPEGGAF. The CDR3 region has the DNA TGTGCCAGCACCCCAACGCCCGAAGGGGGGGCCTTC.

This CDR3 reads CASSLGLMDPYEQYF. The CDR3 DNA is TGTGCCAGCAGCTTGGGCCTGATGGACCCCTACGAGCAGTACTTC. The rearrangement joins TRBV7-2 to TRBJ2-7; D unresolved. The CDR3 is 15 residues long. V gave up 3 bases and J gave up 2 bases, with 14 bases separating them. The germline gives CDR1 SGHTA, CDR2 FQGNSA.

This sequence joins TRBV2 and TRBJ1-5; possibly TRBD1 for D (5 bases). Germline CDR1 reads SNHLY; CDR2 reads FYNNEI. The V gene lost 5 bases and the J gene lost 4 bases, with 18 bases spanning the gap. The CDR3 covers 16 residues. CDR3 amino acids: CASSQQIRAVNQPQHF. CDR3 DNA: TGTGCCAGCAGTCAACAAATCAGGGCGGTGAATCAGCCCCAGCATTTT.

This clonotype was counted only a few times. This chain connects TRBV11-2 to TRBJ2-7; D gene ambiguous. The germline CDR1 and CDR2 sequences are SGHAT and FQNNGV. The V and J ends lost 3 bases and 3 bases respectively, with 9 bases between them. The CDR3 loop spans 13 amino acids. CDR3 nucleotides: TGTGCCAGCAGCTTTTCAGACCTCTACGAGCAGTACTTC. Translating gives CASSFSDLYEQYF. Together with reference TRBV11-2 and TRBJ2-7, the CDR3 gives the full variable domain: EAGVAQSPRYKIIEKRQSVAFWCNPISGHATLYWYQQILGQGPKLLIQFQNNGVVDDSQLPKDRFSAERLKGVDSTLKIQPAKLEDSAVYLCASSFSDLYEQYFGPGTRLTVT.

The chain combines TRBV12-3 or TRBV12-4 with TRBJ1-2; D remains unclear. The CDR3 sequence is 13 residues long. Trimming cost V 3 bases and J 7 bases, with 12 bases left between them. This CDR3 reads CASSFPVLSGYTF. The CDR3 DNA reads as TGTGCCAGCAGTTTCCCGGTTCTTTCTGGCTACACCTTC.

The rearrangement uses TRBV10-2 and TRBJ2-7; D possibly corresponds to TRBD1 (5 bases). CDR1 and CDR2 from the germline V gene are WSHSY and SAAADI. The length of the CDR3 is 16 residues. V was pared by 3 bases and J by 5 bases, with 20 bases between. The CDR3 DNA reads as TGCGCCAGCAGTGATCGGGTTCAGGGTCTTGGTCACGAGCAGTACTTC. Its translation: CASSDRVQGLGHEQYF.

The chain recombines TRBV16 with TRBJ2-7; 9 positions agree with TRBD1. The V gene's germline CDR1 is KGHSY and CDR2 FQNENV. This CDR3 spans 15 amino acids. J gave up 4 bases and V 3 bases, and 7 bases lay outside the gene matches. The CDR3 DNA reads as TGTGCCAGCAGCCACGGAGACAGGGGGGGTTACGAGCAGTACTTC. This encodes CASSHGDRGGYEQYF.

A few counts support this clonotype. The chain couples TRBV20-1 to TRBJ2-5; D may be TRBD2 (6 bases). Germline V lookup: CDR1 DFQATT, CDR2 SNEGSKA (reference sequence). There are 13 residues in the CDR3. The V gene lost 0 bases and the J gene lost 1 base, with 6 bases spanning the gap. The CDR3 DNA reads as TGCAGTGCTAGAGAGGGGGGCCAAGAGACCCAGTACTTC. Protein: CSAREGGQETQYF.

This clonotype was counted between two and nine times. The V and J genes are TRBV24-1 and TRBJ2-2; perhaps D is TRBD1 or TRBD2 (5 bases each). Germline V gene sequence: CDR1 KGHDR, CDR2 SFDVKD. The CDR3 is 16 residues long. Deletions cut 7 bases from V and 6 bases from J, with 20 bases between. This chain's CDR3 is CATSPSWGTIPGELFF. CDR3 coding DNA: TGTGCCACCAGCCCCTCCTGGGGGACCATCCCCGGGGAGCTGTTTTTT.

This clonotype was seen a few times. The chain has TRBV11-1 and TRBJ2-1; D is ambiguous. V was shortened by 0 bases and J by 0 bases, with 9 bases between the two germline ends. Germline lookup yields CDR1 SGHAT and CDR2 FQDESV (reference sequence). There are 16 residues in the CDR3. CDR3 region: CASSLAGLVSYNEQFF. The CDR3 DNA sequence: TGTGCCAGCAGCTTAGCTGGGTTAGTCTCCTACAATGAGCAGTTCTTC.

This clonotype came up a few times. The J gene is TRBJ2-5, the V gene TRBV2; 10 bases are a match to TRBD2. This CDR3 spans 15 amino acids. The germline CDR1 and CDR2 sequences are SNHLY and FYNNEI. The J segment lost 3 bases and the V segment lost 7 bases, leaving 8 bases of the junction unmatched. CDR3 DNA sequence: TGTGCCAGCACCCTTCTTCTAGCGGGAGAAGAGACCCAGTACTTC. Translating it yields CASTLLLAGEETQYF.

The CDR3 nucleotides are TGTGCCACCCAAGGATCCGGGGAGCTGTTTTTT. Translating it yields CATQGSGELFF. The chain combines TRBV24-1 with TRBJ2-2; D remains ambiguous. The CDR3 has 11 residues. From germline, CDR1 is KGHDR and CDR2 SFDVKD. The germline V and J ends were trimmed by 9 bases and 6 bases, with 7 bases remaining between them.

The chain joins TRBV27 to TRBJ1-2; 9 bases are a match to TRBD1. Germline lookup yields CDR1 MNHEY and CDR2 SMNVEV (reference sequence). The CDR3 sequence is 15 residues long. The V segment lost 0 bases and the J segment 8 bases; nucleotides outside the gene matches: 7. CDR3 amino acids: CASSLSLTGGRGYTF. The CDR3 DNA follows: TGTGCCAGCAGTTTATCGCTTACAGGGGGCAGGGGCTACACCTTC.

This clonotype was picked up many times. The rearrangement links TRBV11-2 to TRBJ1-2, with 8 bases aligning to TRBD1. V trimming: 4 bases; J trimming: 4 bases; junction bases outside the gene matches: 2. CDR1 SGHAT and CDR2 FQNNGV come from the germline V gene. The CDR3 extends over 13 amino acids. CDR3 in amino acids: CASSSQGAYGYTF. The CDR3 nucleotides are TGTGCCAGCAGCTCCCAGGGGGCCTATGGCTACACCTTC.

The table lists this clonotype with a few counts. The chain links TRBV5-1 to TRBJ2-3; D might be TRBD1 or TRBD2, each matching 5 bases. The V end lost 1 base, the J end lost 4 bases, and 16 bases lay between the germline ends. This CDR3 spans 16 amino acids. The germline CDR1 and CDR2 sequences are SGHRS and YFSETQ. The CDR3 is CASSLQGTSSSDTQYF. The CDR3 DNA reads TGCGCCAGCAGCTTGCAAGGGACGTCGTCCTCAGATACGCAGTATTTT.

CDR3 loop: CASSPGDRAPTEAFF. CDR3 in DNA: TGCGCCAGCAGCCCTGGGGACCGGGCACCCACTGAAGCTTTCTTT. The rearrangement uses TRBV5-1 and TRBJ1-1; possibly TRBD1 for D (5 bases). Trimming left V 4 bases short and J 4 bases short, with 17 bases between. The CDR3 has 15 amino acids. Germline CDR1 and CDR2: SGHRS and YFSETQ. Using reference TRBV5-1 and TRBJ1-1 for the parts outside the CDR3, the full variable domain is KAGVTQTPRYLIKTRGQQVTLSCSPISGHRSVSWYQQTPGQGLQFLFEYFSETQRNKGNFPGRFSGRQFSNSRSEMNVSTLELGDSALYLCASSPGDRAPTEAFFGQGTRLTVV.

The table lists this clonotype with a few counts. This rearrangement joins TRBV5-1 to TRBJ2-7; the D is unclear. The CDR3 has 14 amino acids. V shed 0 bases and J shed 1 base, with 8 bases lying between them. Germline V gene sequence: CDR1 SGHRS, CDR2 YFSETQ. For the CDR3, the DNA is TGCGCCAGCAGCTTGGCGGCGAGGTCCTACGAGCAGTACTTC. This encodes CASSLAARSYEQYF.

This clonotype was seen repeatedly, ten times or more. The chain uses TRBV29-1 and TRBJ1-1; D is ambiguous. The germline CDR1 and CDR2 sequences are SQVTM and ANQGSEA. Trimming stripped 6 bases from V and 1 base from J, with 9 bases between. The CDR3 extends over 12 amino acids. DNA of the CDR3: TGCAGCGTCTTGGACGGGAACACTGAAGCTTTCTTT. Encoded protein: CSVLDGNTEAFF.

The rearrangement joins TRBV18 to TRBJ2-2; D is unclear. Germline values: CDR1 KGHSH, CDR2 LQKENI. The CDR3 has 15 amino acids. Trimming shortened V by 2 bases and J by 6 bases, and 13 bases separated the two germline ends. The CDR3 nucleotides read TGTGCCAGCTCACCAGGGGTGATGGCCGCCGGGGAGCTGTTTTTT. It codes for CASSPGVMAAGELFF.

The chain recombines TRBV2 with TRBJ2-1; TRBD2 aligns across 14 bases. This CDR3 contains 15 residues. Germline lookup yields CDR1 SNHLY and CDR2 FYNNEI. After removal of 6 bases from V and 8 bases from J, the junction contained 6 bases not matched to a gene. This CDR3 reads CASRGTSGSMYEQFF. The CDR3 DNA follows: TGTGCCAGCAGGGGGACTAGCGGGAGTATGTATGAGCAGTTCTTC.

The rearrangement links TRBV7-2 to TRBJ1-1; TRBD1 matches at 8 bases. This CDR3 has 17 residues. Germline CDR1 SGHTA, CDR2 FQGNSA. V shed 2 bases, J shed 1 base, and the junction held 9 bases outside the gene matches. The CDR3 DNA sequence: TGTGCCAGCAGCTTACACCATTCAGGGGGCCCGAACACTGAAGCTTTCTTT. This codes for CASSLHHSGGPNTEAFF.

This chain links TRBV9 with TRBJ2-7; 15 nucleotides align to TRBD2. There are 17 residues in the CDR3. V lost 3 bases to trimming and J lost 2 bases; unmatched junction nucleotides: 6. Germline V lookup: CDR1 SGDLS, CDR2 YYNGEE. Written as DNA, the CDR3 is TGTGCCAGCAGCGGGACTAGCGGGAGGGCCCCGCCCTACGAGCAGTACTTC. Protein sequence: CASSGTSGRAPPYEQYF.